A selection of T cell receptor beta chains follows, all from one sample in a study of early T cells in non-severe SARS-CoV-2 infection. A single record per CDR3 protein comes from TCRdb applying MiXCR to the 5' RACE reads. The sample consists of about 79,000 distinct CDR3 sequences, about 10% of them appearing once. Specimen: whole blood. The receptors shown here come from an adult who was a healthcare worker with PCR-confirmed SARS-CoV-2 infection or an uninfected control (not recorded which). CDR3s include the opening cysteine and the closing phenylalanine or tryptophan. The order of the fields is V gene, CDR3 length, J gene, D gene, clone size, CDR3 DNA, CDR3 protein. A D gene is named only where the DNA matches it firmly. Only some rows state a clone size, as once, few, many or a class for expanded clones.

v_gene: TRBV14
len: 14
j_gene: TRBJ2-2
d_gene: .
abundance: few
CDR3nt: TGTGCCAGCAGCCAAGTTGAGTACACCGGGGAGCTGTTTTTT
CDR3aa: CASSQVEYTGELFF

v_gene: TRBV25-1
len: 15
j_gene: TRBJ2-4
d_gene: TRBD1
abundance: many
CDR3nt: TGTGCCAGCAGTGACGCGCGACAGGGGGACGACATTCAGTACTTC
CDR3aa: CASSDARQGDDIQYF

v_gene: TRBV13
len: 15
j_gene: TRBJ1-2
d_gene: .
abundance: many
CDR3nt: TGTGCCAGCAGCTTAGGGGACGGACTTTCCTATGGCTACACCTTC
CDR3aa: CASSLGDGLSYGYTF

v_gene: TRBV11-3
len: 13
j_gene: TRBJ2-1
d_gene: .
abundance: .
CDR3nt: TGTGCCAGCAGCCAACCGGGAAACAATGAGCAGTTCTTC
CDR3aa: CASSQPGNNEQFF

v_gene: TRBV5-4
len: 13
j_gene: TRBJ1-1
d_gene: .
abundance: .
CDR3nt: TGTGCCAGCGTCAGGATGGGGAACACTGAAGCTTTCTTT
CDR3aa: CASVRMGNTEAFF

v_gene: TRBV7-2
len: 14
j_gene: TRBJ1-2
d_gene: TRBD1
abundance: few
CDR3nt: TGTGCCAGCAGTCGCAGACAGGGGAGGGATGGCTACACCTTC
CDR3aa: CASSRRQGRDGYTF

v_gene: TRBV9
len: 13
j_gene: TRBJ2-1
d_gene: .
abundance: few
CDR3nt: TGTGCCAGCAGCGTACTTTCGGGGAATGAGCAGTTCTTC
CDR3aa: CASSVLSGNEQFF

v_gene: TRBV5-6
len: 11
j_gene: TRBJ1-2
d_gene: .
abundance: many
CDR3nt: TGTGCCAGCAGCTTGCGCGAGGGCTACACCTTC
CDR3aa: CASSLREGYTF

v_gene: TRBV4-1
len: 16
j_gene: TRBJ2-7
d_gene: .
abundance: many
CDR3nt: TGCGCCAGCAGCCAAGATGCCCCGCAACGCCGCTACGAGCAGTACTTC
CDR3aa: CASSQDAPQRRYEQYF

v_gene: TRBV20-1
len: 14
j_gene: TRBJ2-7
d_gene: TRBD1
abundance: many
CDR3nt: TGCAGTGCTAGCGCCGGGACAGGGGACTACGAGCAGTACTTC
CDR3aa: CSASAGTGDYEQYF